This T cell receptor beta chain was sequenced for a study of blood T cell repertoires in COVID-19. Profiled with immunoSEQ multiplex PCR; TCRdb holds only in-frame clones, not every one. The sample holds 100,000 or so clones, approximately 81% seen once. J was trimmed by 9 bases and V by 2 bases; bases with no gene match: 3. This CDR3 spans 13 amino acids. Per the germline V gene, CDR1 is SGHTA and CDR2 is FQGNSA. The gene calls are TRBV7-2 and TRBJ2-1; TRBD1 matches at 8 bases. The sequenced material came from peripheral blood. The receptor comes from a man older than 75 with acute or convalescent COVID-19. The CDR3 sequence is CASSLQGAGEQFF. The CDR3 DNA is TGTGCCAGCAGCTTACAGGGGGCGGGTGAGCAGTTCTTC.